This TCR beta chain was captured by sequencing in a study of T cells expressing NK-cell markers. Notes on the study in general: Top CD8+ clonotypes included the dominant CD3+CD56+NKG2C+ clonotypes in six donors. The CD3+CD56-NKG2C+ fraction of several donors was also led by these clonotypes.

Germline CDR1 is LGHDT and CDR2 is YNNKEL (reference sequence). The CDR3 runs 15 residues. Note on this clonotype: The antigen is unknown.

TCRdb re-analyzed the 5' RACE reads; it lists each CDR3 protein once, without DNA. Here the sample table reports about 380,000 distinct CDR3 sequences. Sample: blood T cells: a sorted CD56 or NKG2C T cell subset, CD4+ or CD8+ T cells, or bulk PBMC T cells (not recorded which). The receptor was isolated from a man aged 18-70 years in good health. The gene calls are TRBV3-1 and TRBJ2-1; the TCRdb D gene call, TRBD2, has no DNA to confirm it. The CDR3 here is CASSRSGTANGEQFF.